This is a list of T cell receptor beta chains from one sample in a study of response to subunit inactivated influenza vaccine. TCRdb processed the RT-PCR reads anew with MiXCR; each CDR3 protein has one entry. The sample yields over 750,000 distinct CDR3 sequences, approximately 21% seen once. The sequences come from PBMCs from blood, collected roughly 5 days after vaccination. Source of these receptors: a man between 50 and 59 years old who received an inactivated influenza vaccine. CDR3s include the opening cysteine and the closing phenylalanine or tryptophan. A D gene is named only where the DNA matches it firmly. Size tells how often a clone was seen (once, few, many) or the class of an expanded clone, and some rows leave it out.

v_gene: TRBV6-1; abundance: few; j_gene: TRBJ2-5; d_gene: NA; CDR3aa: CASSLITMYQETQYF; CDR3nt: TGTGCCAGCAGCCTTATCACCATGTACCAAGAGACCCAGTACTTC
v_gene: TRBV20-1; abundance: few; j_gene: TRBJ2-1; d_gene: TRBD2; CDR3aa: CSGGGRRNNEQFF; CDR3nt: TGCAGTGGGGGCGGGAGGAGAAACAATGAGCAGTTCTTC
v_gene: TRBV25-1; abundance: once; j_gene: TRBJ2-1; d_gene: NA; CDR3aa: CATGGRGEQFF; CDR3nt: TGTGCCACTGGGGGGCGAGGTGAGCAGTTCTTC
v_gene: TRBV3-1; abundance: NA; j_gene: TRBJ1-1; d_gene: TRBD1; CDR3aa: CASSHEGQGNTEAFF; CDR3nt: TGTGCCAGCAGCCACGAGGGACAGGGGAACACTGAAGCTTTCTTT
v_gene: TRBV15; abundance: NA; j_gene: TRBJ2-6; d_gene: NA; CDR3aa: CATSRLHGSGANVLTF; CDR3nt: TGTGCCACCAGCAGACTCCACGGCTCTGGGGCCAACGTCCTGACTTTC
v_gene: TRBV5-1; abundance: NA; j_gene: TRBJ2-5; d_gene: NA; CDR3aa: CASTFFNSKETQYF; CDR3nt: TGCGCCAGCACCTTTTTCAATTCGAAAGAGACCCAGTACTTC
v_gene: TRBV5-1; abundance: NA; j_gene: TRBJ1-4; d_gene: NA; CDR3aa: CASSWTGGPEEKLFF; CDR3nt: TGCGCCAGCAGCTGGACGGGGGGGCCTGAAGAAAAACTGTTTTTT
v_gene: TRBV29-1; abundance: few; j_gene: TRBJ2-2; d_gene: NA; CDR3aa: CSVLKNTGELFF; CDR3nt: TGCAGCGTCCTTAAGAACACCGGGGAGCTGTTTTTT
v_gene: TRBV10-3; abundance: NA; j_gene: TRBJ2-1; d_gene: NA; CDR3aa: CAIKGQGENYNEQFF; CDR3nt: TGTGCCATCAAGGGCCAGGGCGAAAACTACAATGAGCAGTTCTTC
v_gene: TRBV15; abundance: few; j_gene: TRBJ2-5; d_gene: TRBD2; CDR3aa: CATSPGLAGVETQYF; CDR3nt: TGTGCCACCAGCCCAGGCCTAGCGGGAGTAGAGACCCAGTACTTC
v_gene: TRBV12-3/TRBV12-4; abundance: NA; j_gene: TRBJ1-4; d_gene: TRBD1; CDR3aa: CASSQGDRDQEKLFF; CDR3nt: TGTGCCAGCAGTCAAGGGGACAGGGACCAGGAAAAACTGTTTTTT
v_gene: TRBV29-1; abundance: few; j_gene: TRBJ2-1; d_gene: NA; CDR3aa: CSVAPDSPNEQFF; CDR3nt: TGCAGCGTTGCCCCGGACAGTCCCAATGAGCAGTTCTTC
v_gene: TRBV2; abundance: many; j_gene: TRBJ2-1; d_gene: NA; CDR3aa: CATAYSRTYNEQFF; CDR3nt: TGTGCCACCGCCTATAGCAGGACCTACAATGAGCAGTTCTTC
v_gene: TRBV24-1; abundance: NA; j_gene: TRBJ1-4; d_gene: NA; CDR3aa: CATSDSGTENEKLFF; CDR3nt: TGTGCCACCAGTGACTCCGGGACTGAGAATGAAAAACTGTTTTTT
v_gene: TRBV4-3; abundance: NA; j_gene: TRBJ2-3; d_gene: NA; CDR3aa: CASSQVTSRITDTQYF; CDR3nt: TGCGCCAGCAGCCAAGTAACTAGCCGGATCACAGATACGCAGTATTTT
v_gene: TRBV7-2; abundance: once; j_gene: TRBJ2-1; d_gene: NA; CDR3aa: CASSPTGALSNEQFF; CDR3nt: TGTGCCAGCAGCCCTACCGGGGCCCTATCCAATGAGCAGTTCTTC
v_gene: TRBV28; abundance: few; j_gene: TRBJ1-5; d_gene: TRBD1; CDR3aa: CASPPDRAPYSNQPQHF; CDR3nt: TGTGCCAGCCCCCCCGACAGGGCACCCTATAGCAATCAGCCCCAGCATTTT
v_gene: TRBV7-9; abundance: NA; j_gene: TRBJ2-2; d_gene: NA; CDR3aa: CASSFASGLAYTGELFF; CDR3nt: TGTGCCAGCAGCTTTGCATCCGGGCTTGCCTACACCGGGGAGCTGTTTTTT
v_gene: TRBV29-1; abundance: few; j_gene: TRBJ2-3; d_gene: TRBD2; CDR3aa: CSVGSSGRTDTQYF; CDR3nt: TGCAGCGTTGGGTCTAGCGGGAGGACAGATACGCAGTATTTT
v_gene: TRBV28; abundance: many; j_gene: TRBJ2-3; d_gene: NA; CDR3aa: CASGGTESGDTQYF; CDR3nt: TGTGCCAGCGGGGGGACGGAGTCAGGAGATACGCAGTATTTT
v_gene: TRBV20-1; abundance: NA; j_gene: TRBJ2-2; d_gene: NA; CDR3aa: CSASHPAGTGELFF; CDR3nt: TGCAGTGCTAGTCATCCCGCAGGGACCGGGGAGCTGTTTTTT
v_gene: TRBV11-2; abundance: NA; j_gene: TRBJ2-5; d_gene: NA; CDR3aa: CASGDTTGTQYF; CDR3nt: TGTGCCAGCGGGGACACTACAGGGACCCAGTACTTC
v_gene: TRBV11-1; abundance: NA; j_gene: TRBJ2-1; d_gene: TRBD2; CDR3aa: CASSLSSGRPSAPYNEQFF; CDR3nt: TGTGCCAGCAGCTTATCCAGCGGGAGGCCCTCAGCCCCCTACAATGAGCAGTTCTTC
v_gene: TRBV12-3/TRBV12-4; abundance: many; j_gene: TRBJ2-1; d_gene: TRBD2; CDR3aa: CASRGLAGYNEQFF; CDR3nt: TGTGCCAGCAGGGGACTAGCGGGCTACAATGAGCAGTTCTTC
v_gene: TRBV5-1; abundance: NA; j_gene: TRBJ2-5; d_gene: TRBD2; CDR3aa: CASNPGGSNQETQYF; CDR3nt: TGCGCCAGCAACCCGGGAGGGTCCAACCAAGAGACCCAGTACTTC
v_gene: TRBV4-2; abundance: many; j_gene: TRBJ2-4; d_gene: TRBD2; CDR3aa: CASSQDLAGTRNIQYF; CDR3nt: TGTGCCAGCAGCCAAGATCTAGCGGGCACGCGAAACATTCAGTACTTC
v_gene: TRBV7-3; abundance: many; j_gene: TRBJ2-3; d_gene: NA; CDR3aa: CASSFTGPDTQYF; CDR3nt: TGTGCCAGCAGCTTTACGGGTCCAGATACGCAGTATTTT
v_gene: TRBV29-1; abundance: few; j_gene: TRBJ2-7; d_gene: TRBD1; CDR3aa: CSVRGQGAYEQYF; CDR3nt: TGCAGCGTAAGGGGACAGGGGGCCTACGAGCAGTACTTC
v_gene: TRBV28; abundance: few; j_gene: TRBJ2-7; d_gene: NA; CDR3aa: CASSLLGIPYEQYF; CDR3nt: TGTGCCAGCAGTTTGTTGGGAATTCCCTACGAGCAGTACTTC